This TCR beta chain was documented in a study of T cells after yellow fever vaccination. This CDR3 is 15 amino acids long. Trimming pared 0 bases from V and 1 base from J, leaving 9 bases between. This clonotype was seen a handful of times. In TCRdb, the 5' RACE reads were re-called with MiXCR into one record per CDR3 protein. Of hundreds of thousands of distinct CDR3 sequences in the sample, about 4% were seen once. The origin of this receptor is a man aged 18 to 30 who received the YFV17D yellow fever vaccine. Sequenced here: PBMCs, sampled 5 days after the yellow fever booster vaccination. The chain is built from TRBV12-3 or TRBV12-4 and TRBJ1-1; a weak D match, TRBD1 (5 bases). Here the CDR3 reads CASSLAPGGNTEAFF. CDR3 DNA sequence: TGTGCCAGCAGTTTAGCGCCTGGGGGGAACACTGAAGCTTTCTTT.